The T cell receptor beta chain under discussion was sequenced for a study of blood T cell repertoires in COVID-19. Overall study: COVID-19 samples from acute and convalescent phases originated in the United States, Italy and Spain. Sources were T cells, B-cell-depleted T cells, or PBMCs; the material itself was cDNA or gDNA.

How the authors handled the data: Reference gene primer amplification yielded estimated nucleated cell counts. Only in-frame clones appear in the TCRdb table, and some are missing; sequencing was by immunoSEQ multiplex PCR. D and trimming were read from the DNA, whereas the V and J calls and clone size are those reported in that table. The data show around 46,000 clones, with over 70% seen just once and around 8.3% held by the top ten. This clonotype originated in a man between 45 and 60 years old with acute or convalescent COVID-19. Sequenced input: peripheral blood.

Here the CDR3 DNA reads TGTGCCAGCAGCTTGGTAGATCAGCCCCAGCATTTT. Translation gives CASSLVDQPQHF. The chain has TRBV5-8 and TRBJ1-5, with D uncertain. This CDR3 has 12 residues. Germline lookup yields CDR1 SGHTS and CDR2 YDEGEE. V lost 0 bases, J lost 5 bases, and 3 bases lay in between.